In this sample, the clone carrying this TCR beta chain turned up many times. Unique molecular identifiers tagged individual cDNA molecules. Using its own MiXCR run on the 5' RACE reads, TCRdb lists one record per CDR3 protein. The sample lists around 68,000 distinct CDR3 sequences, 5.9% occurring once. This sample was taken from a study of early T cells in non-severe SARS-CoV-2 infection. The CDR3 runs to 14 residues. Trimming pared 1 base from V and 5 bases from J, leaving 12 bases between. Germline V gene data show CDR1 as SGHAT and CDR2 as FQNNGV. This sequence was found in an adult who was a healthcare worker with PCR-confirmed SARS-CoV-2 infection or an uninfected control (not recorded which). The source was whole blood, collected at baseline. The chain links TRBV11-2 to TRBJ2-7; possibly TRBD1 or TRBD2 for D (5 bases each). For the CDR3, the DNA is TGTGCCAGCAGCTTAGCGGGGATACAGGACGAGCAGTACTTC. Protein sequence: CASSLAGIQDEQYF.